The 27 T cell receptor beta chains below all came from one sample that was sequenced in a study of blood T cell repertoires in COVID-19. Assay: immunoSEQ multiplex PCR; the TCRdb copy retains only in-frame clones and omits some. Of roughly 230,000 clones listed, under 90% were seen once; the top ten hold around 4%. The sample comprised PBMCs or T cells enriched from blood (not recorded which). All receptors come from a woman aged 25-40 years with acute COVID-19.

This rearrangement joins TRBV7-3 to TRBJ2-5; 11 nucleotides align to TRBD2. The CDR3 is made up of 16 amino acids. The V and J ends lost 2 bases and 2 bases, in that order; junction bases with no gene match: 4. The germline V gene encodes CDR1 SGHTA and CDR2 FQGTGA. CDR3 residues: CASSLAGTSGQETQYF. Written as DNA, the CDR3 is TGTGCCAGCAGCTTAGCCGGGACTAGCGGACAAGAGACCCAGTACTTC.

The chain links TRBV7-3 to TRBJ2-5; TRBD2 agrees at 8 bases. There are 15 residues in the CDR3. Germline-derived CDR1 and CDR2 are SGHTA and FQGTGA. J was trimmed by 3 bases and V by 2 bases; bases with no gene match: 5. The CDR3 sequence is CASSLSGLEEETQYF. Written as DNA, the CDR3 is TGTGCCAGCAGCTTATCGGGACTAGAAGAAGAGACCCAGTACTTC.

With respect to this clone: Other DNA sequences of this sample code for an identical CDR3. The genes are TRBV30 and TRBJ2-1, with a possible D match to TRBD2 (5 bases). CDR3 length: 15 amino acids. The germline V and J ends were trimmed by 2 bases and 0 bases, with 11 bases remaining between them. Germline-derived CDR1 and CDR2 are GTSNPN and SVGIG (reference sequence). CDR3 bases: TGTGCCTGGAGTCGAGGGTCTAGCTCCTACAATGAGCAGTTCTTC. Its protein product is CAWSRGSSSYNEQFF.

V gene TRBV5-4 combines with J gene TRBJ2-1; D might be TRBD2 (6 bases). The CDR3 sequence is 15 residues long. Germline CDR1 SGHNT, CDR2 YYREEE (reference sequence). The V end lost 1 base, the J end lost 9 bases, and 17 bases lay between the germline ends. For the CDR3, the DNA is TGTGCCAGCAGCTTGTGGAACGGGGGTGGCTCTGAGCAGTTCTTC. It codes for CASSLWNGGGSEQFF.

The J gene is TRBJ1-2, the V gene TRBV7-2, with D perhaps TRBD1 (5 bases). The V and J ends lost 5 bases and 0 bases respectively, with 13 bases between them. CDR3 size: 15 residues. Germline CDR1 and CDR2: SGHTA and FQGNSA. The CDR3, as DNA: TGTGCCAGCAGCCTCAGGGAGGGAGCTAACTATGGCTACACCTTC. It specifies CASSLREGANYGYTF.

This rearrangement joins TRBV2 to TRBJ1-6, with D perhaps TRBD1 (6 bases). Germline V gene sequence: CDR1 SNHLY, CDR2 FYNNEI. The CDR3 is 15 amino acids. The germline V and J ends were trimmed by 7 bases and 7 bases, with 17 bases remaining between them. The CDR3 sequence is CASTLRWTDNSPLHF. CDR3 nucleotide sequence: TGTGCCAGCACCCTAAGGTGGACAGACAATTCACCCCTCCACTTT.

This chain connects TRBV6-6 to TRBJ1-4; unclear D gene. The CDR3 loop spans 14 amino acids. Trimming shortened V by 3 bases and J by 2 bases, and 7 bases separated the two germline ends. Per the germline V gene, CDR1 is MNHNY and CDR2 is SVGAGI (reference sequence). CDR3 DNA: TGTGCCAGCAGTTATCAGGTGACTAATGAAAAACTGTTTTTT. Protein sequence: CASSYQVTNEKLFF.

This clone came up once. The chain combines TRBV12-3 or TRBV12-4 with TRBJ1-5; no clear D gene. This CDR3 has 12 amino acids. V gave up 5 bases and J gave up 9 bases, with 11 bases separating them. CDR3 nucleotide sequence: TGTGCCAGCAGTCCTACCTCGGGGCCCCAGCATTTT. Amino acids: CASSPTSGPQHF.

The rearrangement links TRBV7-9 to TRBJ1-2, with 7 bases that match TRBD1. Per germline, CDR1 SEHNR and CDR2 FQNEAQ (reference sequence). Trimming removed 8 bases from V and 2 bases from J; junction bases left unmatched: 2. The CDR3 runs to 12 residues. CDR3 sequence: CASRGQNYGYTF. CDR3 nucleotide sequence: TGTGCCAGCCGGGGACAGAACTATGGCTACACCTTC.

CDR3 coding DNA: TGCGCCAGCAGCCGGGGCGGAGCTCAAGAGACCCAGTACTTC. Translation gives CASSRGGAQETQYF. J is TRBJ2-5 and V is TRBV4-1, with D tentatively TRBD1 (5 bases). CDR1 MGHRA and CDR2 YSYEKL come from the germline V gene. The CDR3 is 14 amino acids. V was cut by 4 bases and J by 2 bases, with 11 bases left in between.

The chain joins TRBV19 to TRBJ2-7; TRBD2 aligns across 11 bases. The CDR3 is made up of 14 amino acids. After removal of 4 bases from V and 2 bases from J, the junction contained 1 base not matched to a gene. Per the germline V gene, CDR1 is LNHDA and CDR2 is SQIVND (reference sequence). This CDR3 reads CASSNSGGAYEQYF. CDR3 nucleotide sequence: TGTGCCAGTAGTAATAGCGGGGGGGCCTACGAGCAGTACTTC. The full variable domain, in which reference TRBV19 and TRBJ2-7 provide the parts outside the CDR3, is DGGITQSPKYLFRKEGQNVTLSCEQNLNHDAMYWYRQDPGQGLRLIYYSQIVNDFQKGDIAEGYSVSREKKESFPLTVTSAQKNPTAFYLCASSNSGGAYEQYFGPGTRLTVT.

The rearrangement joins TRBV27 to TRBJ2-1, with no clear D. The germline V gene encodes CDR1 MNHEY and CDR2 SMNVEV (reference sequence). V dropped 8 bases and J dropped 0 bases, with 11 bases sitting between them. The CDR3 covers 14 residues. CDR3 in amino acids: CASSRTFSYNEQFF. The DNA of the CDR3 is TGTGCCAGCTCCAGAACCTTCTCCTACAATGAGCAGTTCTTC.

CDR3 DNA sequence: TGTGCCAGCAGCGTGCAGAAAACCTACGAGCAGTACTTC. Translation: CASSVQKTYEQYF. The chain links TRBV12-3 or TRBV12-4 to TRBJ2-7, with D uncertain. The CDR3 runs 13 residues. Trimming removed 6 bases at V and 2 bases at J, with 11 bases between.

This clone occurred once. The chain employs TRBV4-1 and TRBJ1-3, with D possibly TRBD1 on 6 matching bases. Looked up from germline, CDR1 is MGHRA and CDR2 is YSYEKL. The CDR3 has 17 amino acids. Trimming left V 0 bases short and J 0 bases short, with 12 bases between. This CDR3 is CASSQDPGGHSGNTIYF. The DNA of the CDR3 is TGCGCCAGCAGCCAAGACCCGGGGGGGCACTCTGGAAACACCATATATTTT.

J is TRBJ1-6 and V is TRBV5-1, with D perhaps TRBD1 (5 bases). Trimming took 4 bases from V and 0 from J, leaving 11 bases between them. CDR3 length: 16 amino acids. The V gene's germline CDR1 is SGHRS and CDR2 YFSETQ. The CDR3 region has the DNA TGCGCCAGCAGCCCTGGGGCAGCCTCCTATAATTCACCCCTCCACTTT. Its translation is CASSPGAASYNSPLHF. The full variable domain, its missing parts supplied by reference TRBV5-1 and TRBJ1-6, is KAGVTQTPRYLIKTRGQQVTLSCSPISGHRSVSWYQQTPGQGLQFLFEYFSETQRNKGNFPGRFSGRQFSNSRSEMNVSTLELGDSALYLCASSPGAASYNSPLHFGNGTRLTVT.

V usage is TRBV6-5 and J usage is TRBJ1-2; the D gene is possibly TRBD1 (5 bases). Germline V gene data show CDR1 as MNHEY and CDR2 as SVGAGI. Between the trimmed V and J ends, which lost 2 bases and 2 bases, there was a span of 12 bases. The CDR3 totals 15 residues. Here the CDR3 DNA reads TGTGCCAGCAGTTACGAGGCAGGGCTCAACTATGGCTACACCTTC. Protein sequence: CASSYEAGLNYGYTF.

This chain uses TRBV3-1 (or the pseudogene TRBV3-2) with TRBJ1-1; no reliable D call. The length of the CDR3 is 14 residues. Trimming took off 5 bases at V and 4 bases at J, with 14 bases between the two ends. Germline V lookup: CDR1 LGHDT, CDR2 YNNKEL (reference sequence). The CDR3 loop is CASSAGRGGTEAFF. As DNA, the CDR3 is TGTGCCAGCAGCGCCGGACGGGGAGGCACTGAAGCTTTCTTT.

The chain is built from TRBV19 and TRBJ2-7, with 7 bases matching TRBD1. The CDR3 covers 14 residues. Per the germline V gene, CDR1 is LNHDA and CDR2 is SQIVND (reference sequence). V was clipped by 2 bases and J by 5 bases; unmatched bases: 6. The DNA of the CDR3 is TGTGCCAGTAGTATAATACAGGGGAAGCACGAGCAGTACTTC. It yields the protein CASSIIQGKHEQYF.

This clone came up a few times. This chain joins TRBV5-4 and TRBJ2-5; unclear D gene. Germline V gene lookup returns CDR1 SGHNT and CDR2 YYREEE (reference sequence). CDR3 length: 14 residues. V gave up 4 bases and J gave up 1 base, with 11 bases separating them. CDR3 in amino acids: CASSPQALQETQYF. The DNA of the CDR3 is TGTGCCAGCAGCCCCCAGGCCCTCCAAGAGACCCAGTACTTC.

The genes are TRBV19 and TRBJ2-7, with D possibly being TRBD2 (6 bases). Germline loops: CDR1 LNHDA, CDR2 SQIVND (reference sequence). V lost 11 bases, J lost 7 bases, and 18 bases lay in between. There are 12 residues in the CDR3. The DNA for the CDR3 is TGTGCCGCTTCGGAGGGGCGCGGGGAGCAGTACTTC. Its translation: CAASEGRGEQYF.

The chain is built from TRBV9 and TRBJ1-5, with a tentative D call TRBD1 (5 bases). The CDR3 is made up of 14 amino acids. Looked up from germline, CDR1 is SGDLS and CDR2 is YYNGEE. Trimming took 0 bases from V and 6 from J, leaving 10 bases between them. The CDR3: CASSVGGGSQPQHF. As DNA, the CDR3 is TGTGCCAGCAGCGTAGGTGGGGGGAGTCAGCCCCAGCATTTT.

This clone has only one observation. The genes are TRBV6-5 and TRBJ1-1; the match to TRBD1 covers 10 bases. Unmatched junction bases numbered 6, after V lost 0 bases and J lost 8 bases. There are 15 residues in the CDR3. Germline CDR1 reads MNHEY; CDR2 reads SVGAGI. The CDR3, as DNA: TGTGCCAGCAGTTACTCGAGGACAGGGGGGCCAGAAGCTTTCTTT. Its protein is CASSYSRTGGPEAFF.

V usage is TRBV25-1 and J usage is TRBJ2-5, with 7 bases fitting TRBD2. The CDR3 has 13 residues. J gave up 4 bases and V 7 bases, and 6 bases lay outside the gene matches. The V gene's germline CDR1 is MGHDK and CDR2 SYGVNS. The CDR3 here is CASIGWEGETQYF. DNA for the CDR3: TGTGCCAGCATCGGGTGGGAGGGAGAGACCCAGTACTTC.

The CDR3 loop is CASSLGGLAVRLQETQYF. The CDR3 coding sequence is TGTGCCAGCAGCTTAGGGGGACTAGCGGTTCGTCTTCAAGAGACCCAGTACTTC. This sequence joins TRBV7-2 and TRBJ2-5; TRBD2 aligns across 11 bases. J gave up 2 bases and V 1 base, and 9 bases lay outside the gene matches. Germline V gene sequence: CDR1 SGHTA, CDR2 FQGNSA. CDR3 size: 18 residues. The full variable domain, rest sourced from reference TRBV7-2 and TRBJ2-5, is GAGVSQSPSNKVTEKGKDVELRCDPISGHTALYWYRQSLGQGLEFLIYFQGNSAPDKSGLPSDRFSAERTGGSVSTLTIQRTQQEDSAVYLCASSLGGLAVRLQETQYFGPGTRLLVL.

This clone was detected only once. V gene TRBV4-1 combines with J gene TRBJ1-4; D is perhaps TRBD1 (6 bases). The CDR3 is made up of 16 amino acids. Trimming removed 3 bases at V and 3 bases at J, with 14 bases between. The germline V gene has CDR1 MGHRA and CDR2 YSYEKL. The CDR3 nucleotides are TGCGCCAGCAGCCAGGGACAAGCAACCTCTAATGAAAAACTGTTTTTT. Its protein product is CASSQGQATSNEKLFF.

This chain joins TRBV5-8 and TRBJ1-1; TRBD1 is a possible D gene (6 bases). The V end was cut by 1 base, the J end by 3 bases, with 13 bases between. Germline CDR1 SGHTS, CDR2 YDEGEE. The CDR3 runs 15 residues. The CDR3 sequence: CASSLFRGWDTEAFF. DNA of the CDR3: TGTGCCAGCAGCTTGTTCAGGGGCTGGGACACTGAAGCTTTCTTT.

The chain is built from TRBV7-6 and TRBJ1-2; D uncertain. Germline V gene lookup returns CDR1 SGHVS and CDR2 FNYEAQ. V was pared by 1 base and J by 6 bases, with 6 bases between. This CDR3 spans 12 amino acids. CDR3 amino acids: CASSLVSDGYTF. The CDR3 DNA reads as TGTGCCAGCAGCTTAGTTTCTGATGGCTACACCTTC.